These 13 T cell receptor beta chains originate from one sample sequenced in a study of graft-versus-host responses after intestinal transplantation. Measured with immunoSEQ multiplex PCR; TCRdb has only the in-frame clones, and not every one. The data show around 16,000 clones, 79% seen once. Grafts had their tissue processed, releasing intraepithelial and lamina propria lymphocytes. This specimen consisted of ileum tissue, obtained 450 to 490 days after intestinal transplant. The receptor source for this set is a human patient who received an intestinal transplant, so some T cells may come from the graft donor.

V is TRBV12-5 and J is TRBJ2-7; D uncertain. There are 16 residues in the CDR3. V lost 6 bases and J 1 base, leaving 19 bases between the germline ends. Germline V lookup: CDR1 LGHNT, CDR2 FRNRAP. The CDR3 region is CASGNSGSRFSYEQYF. CDR3 DNA: TGTGCTAGTGGAAATTCGGGCAGCCGATTTTCCTACGAGCAGTACTTC. The full variable domain, its missing parts supplied by reference TRBV12-5 and TRBJ2-7, is DARVTQTPRHKVTEMGQEVTMRCQPILGHNTVFWYRQTMMQGLELLAYFRNRAPLDDSGMPKDRFSAEMPDATLATLKIQPSEPRDSAVYFCASGNSGSRFSYEQYFGPGTRLTVT.

V gene TRBV5-1 combines with J gene TRBJ2-5; tentative D call: TRBD1 (6 bases). Germline-derived CDR1 and CDR2 are SGHRS and YFSETQ. The CDR3 contains 14 residues. Trimming took 1 base from V and 2 from J, leaving 9 bases between them. The CDR3 region has the DNA TGCGCCAGCAGCTTGCAGGGGCCGCAAGAGACCCAGTACTTC. It encodes CASSLQGPQETQYF.

V and J are TRBV4-1 and TRBJ1-1; no clear D gene. With 0 bases removed from V and 0 bases from J, the gap between germline ends came to 8 bases. CDR3 size: 15 residues. Per the germline V gene, CDR1 is MGHRA and CDR2 is YSYEKL. Here the CDR3 reads CASSQDWNLNTEAFF. CDR3 in DNA: TGCGCCAGCAGCCAAGATTGGAACTTGAACACTGAAGCTTTCTTT.

About this clone itself: Given a much more abundant clone one base away, this may be a read error. The rearrangement links TRBV2 to TRBJ2-7; D possibly matches TRBD1 or TRBD2 (5 bases each). The CDR3 spans 13 residues. Germline CDR1 and CDR2: SNHLY and FYNNEI. The DNA for the CDR3 is TGTTCCAGCAGTGATGGGACGCATGACGAGCAGTACTTC. Protein product: CSSSDGTHDEQYF. The complete variable domain, with remaining parts taken from reference TRBV2 and TRBJ2-7, reads EPEVTQTPSHQVTQMGQEVILRCVPISNHLYFYWYRQILGQKVEFLVSFYNNEISEKSEIFDDQFSVERPDGSNFTLKIRSTKLEDSAMYFCSSSDGTHDEQYFGPGTRLTVT.

V is TRBV4-1 and J is TRBJ2-3; TRBD2 aligns across 8 bases. The CDR3 extends over 15 amino acids. Losses at the gene ends were 3 bases for V and 6 bases for J; bases not matched to a gene: 8. Germline loops: CDR1 MGHRA, CDR2 YSYEKL. As DNA, the CDR3 is TGCGCCAGCAGCCAGGGACTAGGGTCCGGGGATACGCAGTATTTT. Protein product: CASSQGLGSGDTQYF.

The chain is built from TRBV30 and TRBJ2-1; no reliable D call. This CDR3 contains 11 residues. Trimming took off 3 bases at V and 7 bases at J, with 7 bases between the two ends. The germline V gene has CDR1 GTSNPN and CDR2 SVGIG (reference sequence). CDR3 sequence (DNA): TGTGCCTGGAGGGACCTTAATGAGCAGTTCTTC. Protein product: CAWRDLNEQFF.

The rearrangement joins TRBV7-9 to TRBJ2-1; 9 nucleotides align to TRBD2. The V segment lost 2 bases and the J segment 6 bases; nucleotides outside the gene matches: 5. Germline CDR1 and CDR2: SEHNR and FQNEAQ (reference sequence). The CDR3 is made up of 15 amino acids. The CDR3 bases are TGTGCCAGCAGCTTATTAGCGGGGGCCGCCAATGAGCAGTTCTTC. Encoded protein: CASSLLAGAANEQFF.

The J gene is TRBJ1-6, the V gene TRBV19; D call uncertain. CDR3 length: 14 amino acids. The ends were cut back, 10 bases at V and 0 bases at J, with 10 bases in the middle. Germline V lookup: CDR1 LNHDA, CDR2 SQIVND (reference sequence). The CDR3 DNA reads as TGTGCCACAAGATGGAGCTCCTATAATTCACCCCTCCACTTT. It specifies CATRWSSYNSPLHF.

The DNA of the CDR3 is TGTGCCACCAGCGCCGGGGCGGGGAGCTCCTACAATGAGCAGTTCTTC. Its translation is CATSAGAGSSYNEQFF. The chain combines TRBV15 with TRBJ2-1; TRBD2 might be the D (6 bases). Germline values: CDR1 LNHNV, CDR2 YYDKDF (reference sequence). The CDR3 runs 16 residues. The V end lost 5 bases, the J end lost 0 bases, and 14 bases lay between the germline ends. Complete variable domain (other parts from reference TRBV15 and TRBJ2-1): DAMVIQNPRYQVTQFGKPVTLSCSQTLNHNVMYWYQQKSSQAPKLLFHYYDKDFNNEADTPDNFQSRRPNTSFCFLDIRSPGLGDTAMYLCATSAGAGSSYNEQFFGPGTRLTVL.

This chain connects TRBV4-1 to TRBJ2-7; perhaps TRBD2 as D (6 bases). Germline V lookup: CDR1 MGHRA, CDR2 YSYEKL. V was shortened by 0 bases and J by 3 bases, with 12 bases between the two germline ends. CDR3 size: 15 residues. The CDR3 nucleotides read TGCGCCAGCAGCCAAGATCCGACGGGGGTCTACGAGCAGTACTTC. Its protein is CASSQDPTGVYEQYF.

The chain carries TRBV5-5 and TRBJ2-5; D remains unclear. The DNA end is more similar to TRBJ2-7, so the J call may be wrong. The CDR3 contains 16 residues. Germline CDR1 and CDR2: SGHKS and YYEKEE (reference sequence). The CDR3 protein is CASSLEASHSSYEQYF. For the CDR3, the DNA is TGTGCCAGCAGCTTGGAGGCGAGCCATAGCTCCTACGAGCAGTACTTC.

This clone came up once. The chain's CDR3 is CASSQARGSLQPQHF. For the CDR3, the DNA is TGCGCCAGCAGCCAAGCCCGGGGTTCGCTTCAGCCCCAGCATTTT. This rearrangement joins TRBV4-1 to TRBJ1-5; D call uncertain. This CDR3 has 15 amino acids. Trimming removed 1 base at V and 6 bases at J, with 13 bases between. Per germline, CDR1 MGHRA and CDR2 YSYEKL.

In this sample, this clone turned up a few times. Other DNA sequences within the sample encode an identical CDR3. V gene TRBV7-2 combines with J gene TRBJ2-5; no firm D call. This CDR3 region has 11 residues. With 6 bases removed from V and 5 bases from J, the gap between germline ends came to 7 bases. Germline V gives CDR1 SGHTA, CDR2 FQGNSA. The CDR3 DNA sequence: TGTGCCAGCAGTTTTGGGGAGACCCAGTACTTC. The encoded protein is CASSFGETQYF.